Below, 7 T cell receptor beta chains from the same sample are listed, as sequenced in a study of cytomegalovirus exposure and HLA in healthy donors. This PCR relied on a set of 60 Vbeta primers and 13 Jbeta primers. The table came from immunoSEQ multiplex PCR; TCRdb's copy has only in-frame clones and leaves some out. The repertoire consists of approximately 97,000 clones, with 73% occurring once and the leading ten covering under 4.5%. Sample: PBMCs. These TCRs come from a man between 35 and 55 years old in good health and CMV-seronegative.

V gene TRBV21-1 combines with J gene TRBJ2-7; TRBD2, the D gene given by the table, was not confirmed from the DNA. TRBV21-1 is listed as a pseudogene. The CDR3 is 11 amino acids. CDR3 bases: TGTGCCAGCAGCAATGGAGGGATCCAGTACTTC. Protein product: CASSNGGIQYF.

The chain recombines TRBV7-9 with TRBJ2-7; TRBD2 aligns across 8 bases. Germline CDR1 and CDR2: SEHNR and FQNEAQ (reference sequence). V was pared by 3 bases and J by 5 bases, with 9 bases of the junction left unmatched. The CDR3 consists of 15 residues. DNA for the CDR3: TGTGCCAGCAGCTTTCCCAACGGGGGGGCCGACGAGCAGTACTTC. Translation gives CASSFPNGGADEQYF.

The chain carries TRBV2 and TRBJ2-1; the D gene is possibly TRBD2 (6 bases). Trimming removed 7 bases at V and 6 bases at J, with 16 bases between. There are 14 residues in the CDR3. The germline gives CDR1 SNHLY, CDR2 FYNNEI. The CDR3 nucleotides read TGTGCCAGCAAGGGAGGCTATAGTGTCAATGAGCAGTTCTTC. Residues: CASKGGYSVNEQFF.

This clone turned up a few times. The chain recombines TRBV21-1 with TRBJ1-2; TRBD1, the table's D call, was not compared with the DNA. TRBV21-1 is described as a pseudogene. The CDR3 sequence is 14 residues long. This CDR3 is CASLLPQGIGGYTF. CDR3 nucleotides: TGTGCCAGCCTCCTACCGCAGGGGATAGGTGGCTACACCTTC.

The chain employs TRBV4-1 and TRBJ1-5; TRBD1 is a possible D gene (6 bases). Germline lookup yields CDR1 MGHRA and CDR2 YSYEKL. V dropped 4 bases and J dropped 9 bases, with 19 bases sitting between them. The CDR3 has 15 amino acids. CDR3 protein: CASSPGETQGRPQHF. The CDR3 nucleotides read TGCGCCAGCAGCCCAGGAGAGACACAGGGTCGGCCCCAGCATTTT.

The chain couples TRBV19 to TRBJ2-1, with a possible D match to TRBD2 (5 bases). There are 15 residues in the CDR3. Germline-derived CDR1 and CDR2 are LNHDA and SQIVND (reference sequence). V was shortened by 1 base and J by 7 bases, with 14 bases between the two germline ends. The CDR3 nucleotides are TGTGCCAGTAGTATAGTAAAGGAGACGGGAAATGAGCAGTTCTTC. Amino acid sequence: CASSIVKETGNEQFF.

V is TRBV5-6 and J is TRBJ2-6; D unclear. Trimming removed 4 bases at V and 0 bases at J, with 8 bases between. CDR3 size: 15 residues. Germline CDR1 reads SGHDT; CDR2 reads YYEEEE. CDR3 DNA sequence: TGTGCCAGCAGCCGACGGGTCTCTGGGGCCAACGTCCTGACTTTC. Translated: CASSRRVSGANVLTF.